A selection of T cell receptor beta chains follows, all from one sample in a study of CXCR3-negative and CXCR3-positive naive CD8 T cells. TCRdb processed the 5' RACE reads again and assigns one entry to each CDR3 protein, with no DNA. The sample is made up of tens of thousands of distinct CDR3 sequences, and the top ten hold 0.55% to 0.8% of it. Sequencing used naive CXCR3+ CD8+ T cells from blood. Receptor source: a human donor in good health. Some clones in this sample may be carry-over from other donors' samples. The CDR3 runs from the conserved cysteine through the conserved F or W.

j_call v_call cdr3_aa
TRBJ2-2 TRBV6-4 CASSDSVMNTGELFF
TRBJ2-1 TRBV10-1 CAEEGTSGGLNNEQFF
TRBJ2-5 TRBV4-3 CASSQDTRGETQYF
TRBJ1-1 TRBV29-1 CSALVGPPEAFF
TRBJ2-5 TRBV28 CASSFTGEETQYF
TRBJ1-1 TRBV6-6 CATSGGQGEAFF
TRBJ2-5 TRBV28 CASSPDPGETQYF
TRBJ2-1 TRBV9 CASSALRGSNEQFF
TRBJ2-7 TRBV18 CASSPPGQSYEQYF
TRBJ2-7 TRBV28 CASTSGIREQYF
TRBJ2-1 TRBV29-1 CSAEEVYNEQFF
TRBJ2-2 TRBV27 CACTRQPSNTGELFF
TRBJ2-7 TRBV6-2/TRBV6-3 CASSTRTSGSSYEQYF
TRBJ1-3 TRBV12-5 CASGLALRGRFLLF
TRBJ2-1 TRBV28 CASSPWGTSGAQFF
TRBJ2-1 TRBV11-2 CASSSSIAEPYNEQFF
TRBJ2-1 TRBV29-1 CSVIPIQAGAYEQFF
TRBJ2-7 TRBV29-1 CSVHGGDNYEQYF
TRBJ2-3 TRBV2 CARYRGGDTQYF
TRBJ2-7 TRBV7-8 CASSAGSKSSYEQYF
TRBJ2-7 TRBV12-3/TRBV12-4 CASRPDGSYEQYF
TRBJ2-5 TRBV20-1 CSARDHDGGAPQETQYF
TRBJ2-5 TRBV7-8 CASSEGVAETQYF
TRBJ2-1 TRBV12-3/TRBV12-4 CASRGLAGPSSYNEQFF
TRBJ2-2 TRBV6-5 CASSPTSGTTGELFF
TRBJ2-7 TRBV4-1 CASSQALQGINEQYF
TRBJ2-3 TRBV20-1 CSAAKPRRTRADTQYF
TRBJ2-3 TRBV15 CATSRGDTQYF
TRBJ1-6 TRBV6-6 CASSTSTNSPLHF
TRBJ2-1 TRBV9 CASSATSGPWNNEQFF
TRBJ1-1 TRBV3-1 CASSLLGNMNTEAFF
TRBJ2-7 TRBV20-1 CSAFGDRGFSYEQYF
TRBJ1-1 TRBV4-1 CASSQSAWGGEAFF
TRBJ2-1 TRBV4-1 CASSPFDLEGSEQFF
TRBJ2-1 TRBV29-1 CSADGQNNEQFF
TRBJ1-1 TRBV28 CASSLWFRGRDEAFF